This T cell receptor (beta chain) came from a study of T-cell reconstitution after alpha-beta-depleted transplantation in children. The CDR3 contains 16 residues. Trimming removed 3 bases from V and 0 bases from J, with 12 bases in between. Construction of the TCRbeta library involved unique molecular identifiers. TCRdb processed the PCR reads anew with MiXCR; each CDR3 protein has one entry. The sample has some 450,000 distinct CDR3 sequences; around 46% are singletons. Study-level findings and limits: After transplant, at about two months, alpha-beta T cells were reportedly derived from several hundred expanded graft clones.

As concerns this clonotype: Its specificity is not known.

The receptor was isolated from a girl aged 2-9 years with aplastic anemia, due to receive a stem cell transplant. The chain has TRBV12-3 or TRBV12-4 and TRBJ2-4; no reliable D call. The source was PBMCs, collected before TCRalphabeta/CD19-depleted stem cell transplant. CDR3 residues: CASSLGGLVAKNIQYF. The DNA for the CDR3 is TGTGCCAGCAGTTTGGGTGGGTTAGTAGCCAAAAACATTCAGTACTTC.